Below, 23 T cell receptor beta chains from the same sample are listed, as sequenced in a study of OX40 agonist ivuxolimab in advanced cancers. The assay was immunoSEQ multiplex PCR, and TCRdb's table has in-frame clones only and misses some. This table has around 60,000 clones, 88% appearing once. The source was CD4+ or CD8+ T cells sorted from blood, collected in a trial of the OX40 agonist ivuxolimab. The receptors derive from an adult with an advanced solid tumor such as melanoma, head and neck, liver or kidney cancer.

This clone appeared a few times. V usage is TRBV19 and J usage is TRBJ2-3; D remains unclear. In germline, CDR1 is LNHDA, CDR2 SQIVND (reference sequence). CDR3 size: 14 residues. V lost 3 bases to trimming and J lost 0 bases, with 7 bases between them. The CDR3 loop reads CASSMRPSTDTQYF. In DNA, the CDR3 is TGTGCCAGTAGTATGAGGCCTAGCACAGATACGCAGTATTTT.

The gene calls are TRBV28 and TRBJ2-7, with 10 bases that match TRBD1. Germline V gene lookup returns CDR1 MDHEN and CDR2 SYDVKM. The CDR3 sequence is 14 residues long. V shed 4 bases, J shed 6 bases, and the junction held 6 bases outside the gene matches. DNA for the CDR3: TGTGCCAGCAGTTCCCGACAGGGGGCGGCCGAGCAGTACTTC. It yields the protein CASSSRQGAAEQYF.

CDR3 region: CAWGEIVDEKLFF. The CDR3 DNA reads TGTGCCTGGGGGGAAATTGTGGATGAAAAACTGTTTTTT. The chain employs TRBV30 and TRBJ1-4; D is ambiguous. The V gene lost 5 bases and the J gene lost 6 bases, with 13 bases spanning the gap. The CDR3 contains 13 residues. The germline CDR1 and CDR2 sequences are GTSNPN and SVGIG (reference sequence).

The chain is built from TRBV6-1 and TRBJ1-1; tentative D call: TRBD1 (5 bases). Germline CDR1 is MNHNS and CDR2 is SASEGT. The CDR3 is 13 amino acids. V was shortened by 5 bases and J by 0 bases, with 7 bases between the two germline ends. CDR3 sequence reads: CASSWGMNTEAFF. The CDR3 nucleotides read TGTGCCAGCAGTTGGGGGATGAACACTGAAGCTTTCTTT.

The chain employs TRBV7-8 and TRBJ2-1, with no clear D. The CDR3 sequence is 13 residues long. Per the germline V gene, CDR1 is SGHVS and CDR2 is FQNEAQ. The V end was cut by 3 bases, the J end by 12 bases, with 15 bases between. CDR3 protein: CASSFLRLEGQFF. Here the CDR3 DNA reads TGTGCCAGCAGCTTCCTGCGGTTGGAAGGGCAGTTCTTC.

This clone has more than one count but fewer than ten. The rearrangement links TRBV5-1 to TRBJ1-2, with TRBD1 matching over 11 bases. V lost 4 bases to trimming and J lost 3 bases; unmatched junction nucleotides: 11. Germline assignment: CDR1 SGHRS and CDR2 YFSETQ. This CDR3 is built from 17 residues. CDR3 amino acids: CASSGQTGQGGDYGYTF. The CDR3 nucleotides are TGCGCCAGCAGCGGGCAAACGGGACAGGGGGGTGACTATGGCTACACCTTC.

The chain carries TRBV2 and TRBJ2-1, with unresolved D. V was pared by 4 bases and J by 2 bases, with 18 bases between. The CDR3 is 17 amino acids. Germline V gene data show CDR1 as SNHLY and CDR2 as FYNNEI. The DNA of the CDR3 is TGTGCCAGCAGTGGCCCTGGGCAGCCCTCGGCCTACAATGAGCAGTTCTTC. Translation gives CASSGPGQPSAYNEQFF. The full variable domain, in which reference TRBV2 and TRBJ2-1 provide the parts outside the CDR3, is EPEVTQTPSHQVTQMGQEVILRCVPISNHLYFYWYRQILGQKVEFLVSFYNNEISEKSEIFDDQFSVERPDGSNFTLKIRSTKLEDSAMYFCASSGPGQPSAYNEQFFGPGTRLTVL.

This chain connects TRBV7-6 to TRBJ2-1, with 9 bases aligning to TRBD1. CDR3 size: 14 residues. The ends lost 3 bases at V and 7 bases at J; junction bases unmatched: 4. The germline V gene encodes CDR1 SGHVS and CDR2 FNYEAQ. CDR3 residues: CASSFDRGGNEQFF. The CDR3 DNA reads as TGTGCCAGCAGCTTTGACAGGGGGGGGAATGAGCAGTTCTTC.

The chain carries TRBV19 and TRBJ1-2, with a possible D match to TRBD1 (5 bases). The CDR3 has 13 residues. CDR1 is LNHDA and CDR2 is SQIVND in the germline V gene (reference sequence). V was cut by 3 bases and J by 11 bases, with 16 bases left in between. The CDR3 here is CASSISASAGYTF. The CDR3 DNA sequence: TGTGCCAGTAGTATCTCCGCTTCCGCAGGGTACACCTTC.

The chain is built from TRBV7-2 and TRBJ2-3, with 7 bases that match TRBD1. Germline V lookup: CDR1 SGHTA, CDR2 FQGNSA. This CDR3 is built from 16 residues. Trimming removed 4 bases from V and 1 base from J; junction bases left unmatched: 8. The CDR3 nucleotides read TGTGCCAGCAGCTCCCGGACAGGCCAACGCACAGATACGCAGTATTTT. It encodes CASSSRTGQRTDTQYF.

This rearrangement joins TRBV7-9 to TRBJ1-4, with 8 bases identical to TRBD1. The CDR3 covers 15 residues. Trimming took 5 bases from V and 7 from J; bases not matched to a gene: 9. Germline V gene data show CDR1 as SEHNR and CDR2 as FQNEAQ (reference sequence). The CDR3 sequence is CASSPHQGAGEKLFF. CDR3 coding DNA: TGTGCCAGCAGCCCACATCAGGGGGCGGGTGAAAAACTGTTTTTT. Drawing the rest from reference TRBV7-9 and TRBJ1-4, the complete variable domain is DTGVSQNPRHKITKRGQNVTFRCDPISEHNRLYWYRQTLGQGPEFLTYFQNEAQLEKSRLLSDRFSAERPKGSFSTLEIQRTEQGDSAMYLCASSPHQGAGEKLFFGSGTQLSVL.

V gene TRBV5-6 combines with J gene TRBJ1-6, with D perhaps matching TRBD1 (5 bases). In germline, CDR1 is SGHDT, CDR2 YYEEEE. V lost 7 bases, J lost 2 bases, and 10 bases lay in between. This CDR3 contains 14 residues. The CDR3 DNA reads TGTGCCAGCGGGGCAAGGACCTATAATTCACCCCTCCACTTT. Translated: CASGARTYNSPLHF.

The chain uses TRBV4-1 and TRBJ1-5; D is perhaps TRBD1 (5 bases). CDR1 and CDR2 (germline): MGHRA, YSYEKL. Trimming left V 4 bases short and J 5 bases short, with 15 bases between. This CDR3 has 15 residues. The CDR3 DNA sequence: TGCGCCAGCAGCCTTTTTGCAGGGAGGGATCAGCCCCAGCATTTT. Translating gives CASSLFAGRDQPQHF.

The table lists this clone with a count of one. V gene TRBV4-2 combines with J gene TRBJ1-4, with D unresolved. The germline CDR1 and CDR2 sequences are LGHNA and YNFKEQ. The CDR3 extends over 14 amino acids. Trimming cost V 1 base and J 8 bases, with 11 bases left between them. CDR3 nucleotide sequence: TGTGCCAGCAGCCAAGTACCGCCGCGGGAAAAACTGTTTTTT. Translating it yields CASSQVPPREKLFF.

In DNA, the CDR3 is TGTGCCTGGAGTGGGGCAGGGGGAACGGGGGAGCAGTTCTTC. The encoded protein is CAWSGAGGTGEQFF. This chain uses TRBV30 with TRBJ2-1; 7 positions match TRBD1. Germline CDR1 reads GTSNPN; CDR2 reads SVGIG (reference sequence). The CDR3 contains 14 residues. V shed 1 base, J shed 10 bases, and the junction held 10 bases outside the gene matches.

This chain connects TRBV28 to TRBJ2-7; D remains ambiguous. V lost 9 bases and J lost 4, with 16 bases in between. The CDR3 loop spans 13 amino acids. The germline V gene has CDR1 MDHEN and CDR2 SYDVKM. The DNA of the CDR3 is TGTGCCAGTACCCGAGGCGCCATTTACGAGCAGTACTTC. Encoded protein: CASTRGAIYEQYF.

This chain uses TRBV18 with TRBJ2-7; TRBD2 agrees at 7 bases. Germline CDR1 and CDR2: KGHSH and LQKENI. V was pared by 3 bases and J by 3 bases, with 8 bases of the junction left unmatched. This CDR3 contains 15 residues. This CDR3 is CASSPTRGGLYEQYF. The CDR3 DNA sequence: TGTGCCAGCTCACCGACTCGCGGGGGACTCTACGAGCAGTACTTC.

This rearrangement joins TRBV9 to TRBJ2-1, with 9 bases identical to TRBD1. Germline V gives CDR1 SGDLS, CDR2 YYNGEE. The J segment lost 2 bases and the V segment lost 0 bases, leaving 3 bases of the junction unmatched. There are 16 residues in the CDR3. This chain's CDR3 is CASSVGGTGTYNEQFF. DNA for the CDR3: TGTGCCAGCAGCGTAGGGGGGACAGGGACCTACAATGAGCAGTTCTTC.

The chain recombines TRBV19 with TRBJ2-5, with 8 nucleotides matching TRBD1. This CDR3 comprises 15 residues. Trimming took 4 bases from V and 5 from J; bases not matched to a gene: 9. Germline CDR1 reads LNHDA; CDR2 reads SQIVND (reference sequence). CDR3 in DNA: TGTGCCAGTAGTAGGGGACAGGCGATTCTTGAGACCCAGTACTTC. This sequence encodes CASSRGQAILETQYF.

The chain links TRBV19 to TRBJ2-7, with 16 bases that match TRBD2. CDR1 LNHDA and CDR2 SQIVND come from the germline V gene (reference sequence). J gave up 1 base and V 4 bases, and 7 bases lay outside the gene matches. CDR3 length equals 18 residues. This chain's CDR3 is CASSKLGTSGRESYEQYF. The CDR3, as DNA: TGTGCCAGTAGTAAGTTGGGGACTAGCGGGAGGGAATCCTACGAGCAGTACTTC.

The chain joins TRBV2 to TRBJ2-7; D is ambiguous. The CDR3 has 14 residues. The V end lost 4 bases, the J end lost 0 bases, and 10 bases lay between the germline ends. Germline values: CDR1 SNHLY, CDR2 FYNNEI. The CDR3 nucleotides read TGTGCCAGCAGTGGGCAGGTTATCTCCTACGAGCAGTACTTC. Translation: CASSGQVISYEQYF.

The rearrangement links TRBV2 to TRBJ2-7, with D possibly called TRBD1 or TRBD2 (6 bases each). Trimming left V 6 bases short and J 0 bases short, with 9 bases between. CDR3 size: 13 residues. The germline V gene encodes CDR1 SNHLY and CDR2 FYNNEI. The CDR3 nucleotides read TGTGCCAGCAGGCGGGACACCTCCTACGAGCAGTACTTC. Protein: CASRRDTSYEQYF.

V usage is TRBV6-6 and J usage is TRBJ2-2; 7 nucleotides match TRBD1. The CDR3 has 14 amino acids. The V gene's germline CDR1 is MNHNY and CDR2 SVGAGI (reference sequence). Trimming removed 7 bases from V and 5 bases from J; junction bases left unmatched: 7. CDR3 sequence: CASITGARTGELFF. The CDR3 coding sequence is TGTGCCAGCATCACAGGGGCGAGGACCGGGGAGCTGTTTTTT.